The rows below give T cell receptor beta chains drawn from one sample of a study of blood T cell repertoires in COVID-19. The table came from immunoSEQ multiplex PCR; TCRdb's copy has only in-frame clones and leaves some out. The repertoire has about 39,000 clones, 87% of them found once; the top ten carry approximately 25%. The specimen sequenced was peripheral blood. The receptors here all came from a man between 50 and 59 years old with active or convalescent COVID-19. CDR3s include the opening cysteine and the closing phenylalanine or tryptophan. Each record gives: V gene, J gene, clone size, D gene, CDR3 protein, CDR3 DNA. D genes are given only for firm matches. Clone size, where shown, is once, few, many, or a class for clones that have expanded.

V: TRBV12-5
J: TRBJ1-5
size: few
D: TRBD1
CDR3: CASGFRTGVRSNQPQHF
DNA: TGTGCTAGTGGTTTCCGTACAGGGGTTCGAAGCAATCAGCCCCAGCATTTT

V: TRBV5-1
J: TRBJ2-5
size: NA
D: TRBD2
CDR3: CASSWTSGRMGETQYF
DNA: TGCGCCAGCAGCTGGACTAGCGGGAGGATGGGCGAGACCCAGTACTTC

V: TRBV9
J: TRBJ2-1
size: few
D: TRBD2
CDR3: CASSPTSSGRSHNEQFF
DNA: TGTGCCAGCAGCCCAACCTCTAGCGGGAGGTCTCACAATGAGCAGTTCTTC

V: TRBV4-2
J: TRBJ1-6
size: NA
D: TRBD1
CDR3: CASSQGGQGYNSPLHF
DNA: TGTGCCAGCAGCCAGGGGGGACAGGGGTATAATTCACCCCTCCACTTT

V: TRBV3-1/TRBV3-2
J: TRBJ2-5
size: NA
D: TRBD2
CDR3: CASSQENGGETQYF
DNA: TGTGCCAGCAGCCAAGAAAACGGGGGGGAGACCCAGTACTTC

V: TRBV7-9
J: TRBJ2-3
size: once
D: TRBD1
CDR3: CATSGQGSTDTQYF
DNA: TGTGCCACTTCGGGACAGGGGAGCACAGATACGCAGTATTTT

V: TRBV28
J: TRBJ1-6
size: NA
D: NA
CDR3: CASRDTGLDSPLHF
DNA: TGTGCCAGCCGGGACACTGGTTTGGATTCACCCCTCCACTTT

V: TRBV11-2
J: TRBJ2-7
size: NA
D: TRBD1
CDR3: CASSFPGTGGEQYF
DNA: TGTGCCAGCAGCTTCCCCGGGACAGGAGGCGAGCAGTACTTC

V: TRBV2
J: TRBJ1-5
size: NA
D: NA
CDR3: CASSLLPPLSNQPQHF
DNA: TGTGCCAGCAGCCTACTCCCACCACTTAGCAATCAGCCCCAGCATTTT

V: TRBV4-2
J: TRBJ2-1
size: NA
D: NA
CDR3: CASSQPQGYSYNEQFF
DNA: TGTGCCAGCAGCCAGCCACAGGGATACTCCTACAATGAGCAGTTCTTC

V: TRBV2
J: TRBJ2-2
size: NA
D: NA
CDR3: CASSEMYTGSSGELFF
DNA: TGTGCCAGCAGTGAAATGTACACAGGGAGTTCCGGGGAGCTGTTTTTT

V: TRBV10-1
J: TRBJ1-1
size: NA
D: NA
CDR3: CASSEGNTEAFF
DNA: TGCGCCAGCAGTGAGGGCAACACTGAAGCTTTCTTT

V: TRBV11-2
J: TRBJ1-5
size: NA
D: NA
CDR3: CASSFSGTHQPQHF
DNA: TGTGCCAGCAGCTTTTCAGGGACACATCAGCCCCAGCATTTT

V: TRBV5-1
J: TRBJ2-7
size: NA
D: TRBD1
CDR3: CASSLGTGAGEQYF
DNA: TGCGCCAGCAGCTTAGGGACAGGGGCTGGAGAGCAGTACTTC

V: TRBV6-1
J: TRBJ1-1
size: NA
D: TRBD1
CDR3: CASSESVGQHTEAFF
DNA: TGTGCCAGCAGTGAATCGGTGGGACAGCACACTGAAGCTTTCTTT

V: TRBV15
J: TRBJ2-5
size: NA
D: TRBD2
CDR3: CATSRGPGLAEETQYF
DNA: TGTGCCACCAGCAGGGGACCGGGACTAGCGGAAGAGACCCAGTACTTC

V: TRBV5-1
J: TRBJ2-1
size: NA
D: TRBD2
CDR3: CASSTITGGNEQFF
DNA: TGCGCCAGCAGCACCATTACGGGGGGGAATGAGCAGTTCTTC

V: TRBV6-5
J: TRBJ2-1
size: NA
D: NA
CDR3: CASSYSAGSYNEQFF
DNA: TGTGCCAGCAGTTACTCGGCAGGTTCCTACAATGAGCAGTTCTTC

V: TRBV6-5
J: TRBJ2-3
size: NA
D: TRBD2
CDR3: CAAEIAGVDTQYF
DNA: TGTGCGGCCGAAATAGCGGGTGTTGATACGCAGTATTTT

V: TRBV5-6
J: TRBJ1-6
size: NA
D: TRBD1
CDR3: CASSLSGGRYNSPLHF
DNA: TGTGCCAGCAGCTTATCAGGGGGAAGGTATAATTCACCCCTCCACTTT

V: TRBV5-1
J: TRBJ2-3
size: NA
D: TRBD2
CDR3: CASSLGSAGDTDTQYF
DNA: TGCGCCAGCAGCTTGGGTAGCGCGGGAGATACAGATACGCAGTATTTT

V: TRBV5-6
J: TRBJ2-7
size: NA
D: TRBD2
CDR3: CASSPLEASGSYEQYF
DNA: TGTGCCAGCAGCCCCTTAGAGGCTAGCGGGAGCTACGAGCAGTACTTC

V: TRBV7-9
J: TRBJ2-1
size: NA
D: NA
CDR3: CASSLWVSSYNEQFF
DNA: TGTGCCAGCAGCTTATGGGTTAGCTCCTATAATGAGCAGTTCTTC

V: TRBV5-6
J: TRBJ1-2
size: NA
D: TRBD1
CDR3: CASSRTGSPYGYTF
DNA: TGTGCCAGCAGCCGGACAGGCAGCCCCTATGGCTACACCTTC

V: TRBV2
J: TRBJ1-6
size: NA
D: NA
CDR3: CASRTGSGYNSPLHF
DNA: TGTGCCAGCAGAACAGGGTCCGGCTATAATTCACCCCTCCACTTT

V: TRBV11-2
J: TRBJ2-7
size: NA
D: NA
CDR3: CASSLVTGSYEQYF
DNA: TGTGCCAGCAGCTTAGTCACGGGGTCCTACGAGCAGTACTTC

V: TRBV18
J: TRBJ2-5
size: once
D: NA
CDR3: CASSPPSQETQYF
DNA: TGTGCCAGCTCACCGCCTAGTCAAGAGACCCAGTACTTC

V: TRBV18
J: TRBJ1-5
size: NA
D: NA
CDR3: CASSPSEGPRDQPQHF
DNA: TGTGCCAGCTCCCCATCGGAGGGGCCGCGGGATCAGCCCCAGCATTTT

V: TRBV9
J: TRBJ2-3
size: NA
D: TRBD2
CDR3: CASSVGGGSRADTQYF
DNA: TGTGCCAGCAGCGTAGGGGGCGGGAGTAGGGCAGATACGCAGTATTTT

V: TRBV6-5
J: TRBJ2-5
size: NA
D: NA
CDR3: CPLRREIEETQYF
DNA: TGTCCGCTGAGGCGGGAAATTGAAGAGACCCAGTACTTC

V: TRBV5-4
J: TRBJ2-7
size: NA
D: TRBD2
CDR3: CASSLGGAASGSYEQYF
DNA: TGTGCCAGCAGCTTGGGGGGGGCGGCTAGCGGGAGTTACGAGCAGTACTTC

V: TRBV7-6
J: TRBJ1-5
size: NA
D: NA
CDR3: CASSLGTDSQPQHF
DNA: TGTGCCAGCAGCTTAGGAACAGATAGTCAGCCCCAGCATTTT

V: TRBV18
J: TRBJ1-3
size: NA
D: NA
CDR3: CASSPARTAGRNTIYF
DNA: TGTGCCAGCTCACCAGCAAGGACAGCAGGACGAAACACCATATATTTT

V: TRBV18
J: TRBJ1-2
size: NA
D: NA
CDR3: CASSPRRLNDYGYTF
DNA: TGTGCCAGCTCACCACGGCGGTTGAATGACTATGGCTACACCTTC

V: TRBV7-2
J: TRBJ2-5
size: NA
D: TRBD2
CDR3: CASSRYSLLAAQETQYF
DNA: TGTGCCAGCAGCCGCTATAGCCTGCTAGCGGCTCAAGAGACCCAGTACTTC

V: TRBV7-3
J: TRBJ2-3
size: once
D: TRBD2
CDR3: CASSQTGTSGGAADTQYF
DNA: TGTGCCAGCAGCCAAACCGGGACTAGCGGGGGGGCCGCAGATACGCAGTATTTT

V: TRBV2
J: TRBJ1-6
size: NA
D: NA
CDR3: CASREDRPLHF
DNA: TGTGCCAGCAGAGAGGACAGACCCCTCCACTTT

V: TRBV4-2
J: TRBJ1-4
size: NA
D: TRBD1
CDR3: CASSHRTGGVGGRLEKLFF
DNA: TGTGCCAGCAGCCATCGGACAGGGGGCGTAGGAGGGCGACTAGAAAAACTGTTTTTT

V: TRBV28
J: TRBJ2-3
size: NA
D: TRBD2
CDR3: CASSVSGGRRDTQYF
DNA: TGTGCCAGCAGTGTTAGCGGGGGCAGACGAGATACGCAGTATTTT

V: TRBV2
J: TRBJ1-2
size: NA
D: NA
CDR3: CASTTDKNYGYTF
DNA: TGTGCCAGCACTACGGACAAAAACTATGGCTACACCTTC